This T cell receptor beta chain was identified in a study of cytomegalovirus exposure and HLA in healthy donors. General observations from the study: Beyond CMV serostatus, there was no information to go on about immune exposure.

With respect to this clone: Antigen unknown.

Primers included in the PCR were 60 Vbeta and 13 Jbeta primers. The table came from immunoSEQ multiplex PCR; TCRdb's copy has only in-frame clones and leaves some out. The sample table sets out roughly 51,000 clones. The CDR3 runs to 13 residues. Germline CDR1 and CDR2: GTSNPN and SVGIG (reference sequence). Between the trimmed V and J ends, which lost 8 bases and 4 bases, there was a span of 14 bases. This chain uses TRBV30 with TRBJ2-2; TRBD1 might be the D (6 bases). Sequencing input: PBMCs. This clonotype originated in a male donor in good health and CMV-seropositive. The CDR3 spells CARDIRGTGELFF. In DNA form, the CDR3 reads TGTGCCCGGGATATCAGGGGCACCGGGGAGCTGTTTTTT.